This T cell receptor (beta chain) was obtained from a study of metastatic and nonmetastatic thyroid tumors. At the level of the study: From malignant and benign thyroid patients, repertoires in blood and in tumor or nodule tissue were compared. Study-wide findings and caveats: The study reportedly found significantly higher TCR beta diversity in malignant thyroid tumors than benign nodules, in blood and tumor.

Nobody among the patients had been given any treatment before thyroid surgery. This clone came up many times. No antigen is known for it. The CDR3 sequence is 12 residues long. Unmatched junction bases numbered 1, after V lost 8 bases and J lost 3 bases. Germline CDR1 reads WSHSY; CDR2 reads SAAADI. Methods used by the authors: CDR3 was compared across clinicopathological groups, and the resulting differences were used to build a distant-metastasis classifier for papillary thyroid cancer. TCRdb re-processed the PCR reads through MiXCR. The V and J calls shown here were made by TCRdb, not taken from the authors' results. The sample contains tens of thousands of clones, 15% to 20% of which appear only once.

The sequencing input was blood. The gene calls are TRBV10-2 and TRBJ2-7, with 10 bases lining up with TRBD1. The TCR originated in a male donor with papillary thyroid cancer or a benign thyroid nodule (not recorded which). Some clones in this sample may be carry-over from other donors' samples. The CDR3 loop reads CASGTGDYEQYF. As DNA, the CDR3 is TGCGCCAGCGGGACAGGGGACTACGAGCAGTACTTC.